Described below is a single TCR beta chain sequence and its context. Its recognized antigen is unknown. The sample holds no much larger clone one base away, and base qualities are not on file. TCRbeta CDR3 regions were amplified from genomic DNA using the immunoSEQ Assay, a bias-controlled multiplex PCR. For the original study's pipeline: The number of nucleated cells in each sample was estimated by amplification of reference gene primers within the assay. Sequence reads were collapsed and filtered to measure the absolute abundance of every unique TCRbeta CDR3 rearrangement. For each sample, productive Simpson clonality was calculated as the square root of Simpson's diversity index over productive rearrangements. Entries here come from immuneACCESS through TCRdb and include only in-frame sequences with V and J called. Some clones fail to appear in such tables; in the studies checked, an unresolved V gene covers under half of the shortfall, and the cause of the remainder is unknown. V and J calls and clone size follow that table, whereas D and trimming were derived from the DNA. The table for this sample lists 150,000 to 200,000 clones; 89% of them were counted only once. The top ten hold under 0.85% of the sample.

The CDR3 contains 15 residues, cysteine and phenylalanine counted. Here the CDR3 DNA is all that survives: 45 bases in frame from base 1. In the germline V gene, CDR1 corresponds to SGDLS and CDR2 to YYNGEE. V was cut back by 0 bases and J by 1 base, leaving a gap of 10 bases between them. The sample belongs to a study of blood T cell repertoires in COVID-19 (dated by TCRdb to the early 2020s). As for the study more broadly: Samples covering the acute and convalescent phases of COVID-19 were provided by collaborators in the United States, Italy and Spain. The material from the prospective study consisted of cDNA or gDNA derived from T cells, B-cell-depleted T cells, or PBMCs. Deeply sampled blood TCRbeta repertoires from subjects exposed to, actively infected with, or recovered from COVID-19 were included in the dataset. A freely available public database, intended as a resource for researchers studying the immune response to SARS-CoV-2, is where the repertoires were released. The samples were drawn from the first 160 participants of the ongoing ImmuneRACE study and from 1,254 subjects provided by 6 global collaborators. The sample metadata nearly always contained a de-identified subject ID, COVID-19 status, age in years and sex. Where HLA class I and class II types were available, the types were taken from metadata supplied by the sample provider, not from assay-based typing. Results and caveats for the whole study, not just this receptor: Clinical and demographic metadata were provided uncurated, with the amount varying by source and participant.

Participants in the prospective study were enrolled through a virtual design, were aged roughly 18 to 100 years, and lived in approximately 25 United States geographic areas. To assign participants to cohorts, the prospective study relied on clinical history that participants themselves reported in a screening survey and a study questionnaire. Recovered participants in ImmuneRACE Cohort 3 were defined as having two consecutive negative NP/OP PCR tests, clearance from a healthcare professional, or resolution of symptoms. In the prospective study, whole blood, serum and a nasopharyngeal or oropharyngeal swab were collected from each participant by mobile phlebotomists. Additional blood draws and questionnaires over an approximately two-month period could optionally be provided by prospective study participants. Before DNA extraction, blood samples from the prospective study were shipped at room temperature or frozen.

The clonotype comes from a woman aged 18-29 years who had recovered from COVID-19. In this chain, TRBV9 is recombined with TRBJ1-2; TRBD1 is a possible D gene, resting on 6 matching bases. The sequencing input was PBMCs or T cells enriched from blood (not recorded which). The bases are TGTGCCAGCAGCGTAGGGGAGGGGGGTAACTATGGCTACACCTTC. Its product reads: CASSVGEGGNYGYTF.